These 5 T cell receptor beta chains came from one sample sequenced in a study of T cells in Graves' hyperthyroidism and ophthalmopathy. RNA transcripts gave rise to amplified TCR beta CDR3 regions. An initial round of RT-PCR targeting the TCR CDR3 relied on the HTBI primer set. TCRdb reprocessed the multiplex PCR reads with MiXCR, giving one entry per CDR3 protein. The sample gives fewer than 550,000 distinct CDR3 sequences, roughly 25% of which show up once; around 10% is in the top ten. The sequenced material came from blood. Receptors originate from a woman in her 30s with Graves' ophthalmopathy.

CDR3 protein: CASSQLAGGPGEQYF. The CDR3 DNA reads TGTGCCAGCAGCCAATTAGCGGGGGGGCCAGGAGAGCAGTACTTC. The rearrangement links TRBV3-1 to TRBJ2-7; 11 bases fit TRBD2. J was trimmed by 7 bases and V by 2 bases; bases with no gene match: 7. The V gene's germline CDR1 is LGHDT and CDR2 YNNKEL (reference sequence). There are 15 residues in the CDR3.

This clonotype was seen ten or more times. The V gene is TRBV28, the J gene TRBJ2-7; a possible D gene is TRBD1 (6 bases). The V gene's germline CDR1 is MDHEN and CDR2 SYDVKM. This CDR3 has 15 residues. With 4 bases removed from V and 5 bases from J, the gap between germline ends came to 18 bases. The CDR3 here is CASSSRDTLRDEQYF. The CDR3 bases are TGTGCCAGCAGTTCCCGGGACACCCTCAGGGACGAGCAGTACTTC.

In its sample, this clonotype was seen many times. This CDR3 is CASSMISGTGGSEAFF. The CDR3 bases are TGTGCCAGTAGTATGATCTCCGGGACAGGGGGCTCTGAAGCTTTCTTT. V usage is TRBV19 and J usage is TRBJ1-1; the match to TRBD1 covers 12 bases. The CDR3 sequence is 16 residues long. Germline V gene sequence: CDR1 LNHDA, CDR2 SQIVND (reference sequence). V was pared by 3 bases and J by 6 bases, with 8 bases of the junction left unmatched.

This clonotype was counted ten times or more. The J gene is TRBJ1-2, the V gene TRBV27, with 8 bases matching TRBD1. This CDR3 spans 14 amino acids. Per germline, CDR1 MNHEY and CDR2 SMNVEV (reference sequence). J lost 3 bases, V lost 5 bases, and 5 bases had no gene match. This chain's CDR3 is CASSPMDRDYGYTF. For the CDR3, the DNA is TGTGCCAGCAGTCCAATGGACAGGGACTATGGCTACACCTTC.

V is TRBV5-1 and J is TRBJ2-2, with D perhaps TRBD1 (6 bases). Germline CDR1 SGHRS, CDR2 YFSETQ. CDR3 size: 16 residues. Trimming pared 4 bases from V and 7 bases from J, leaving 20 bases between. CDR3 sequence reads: CASSIRYRAGSGELFF. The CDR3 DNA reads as TGCGCCAGCAGCATACGATACAGGGCTGGTAGCGGGGAGCTGTTTTTT. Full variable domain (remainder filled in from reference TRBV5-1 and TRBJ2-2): KAGVTQTPRYLIKTRGQQVTLSCSPISGHRSVSWYQQTPGQGLQFLFEYFSETQRNKGNFPGRFSGRQFSNSRSEMNVSTLELGDSALYLCASSIRYRAGSGELFFGEGSRLTVL.